Described below is a single TCR beta chain sequence and its context. Its antigen is as yet unknown. These data belong to a study of graft-versus-host responses after intestinal transplantation. Study-wide background: Induction using anti-thymocyte globulin, followed by tacrolimus and steroids for roughly 3 years, was given to all recipients.

The repertoire was sequenced with immunoSEQ multiplex PCR; TCRdb's copy has only in-frame clones and lacks some. The data hold 100,000 or so clones, with about 93% observed a single time. Study-wide results and limits: Allograft graft-versus-host to host-versus-graft clonal ratios ran high in patients with graft-donor T cell macrochimerism.

The sample in question was unstimulated CD4+ T cells sorted from spleen or lymph node cells, obtained before intestinal transplant. The TCR comes from a human donor who received an intestinal transplant.

CDR3 DNA sequence: TGTGCCAGCAGCTTACGCGGGGCTAATGAGCAGTTCTTC. This codes for CASSLRGANEQFF. The V and J genes are TRBV7-7 and TRBJ2-1, with D possibly TRBD2 on 6 matching bases. Trimming removed 2 bases from V and 7 bases from J, with 9 bases in between. The CDR3 is 13 amino acids. Germline V gene sequence: CDR1 SSHAT, CDR2 FNYEAQ (reference sequence).